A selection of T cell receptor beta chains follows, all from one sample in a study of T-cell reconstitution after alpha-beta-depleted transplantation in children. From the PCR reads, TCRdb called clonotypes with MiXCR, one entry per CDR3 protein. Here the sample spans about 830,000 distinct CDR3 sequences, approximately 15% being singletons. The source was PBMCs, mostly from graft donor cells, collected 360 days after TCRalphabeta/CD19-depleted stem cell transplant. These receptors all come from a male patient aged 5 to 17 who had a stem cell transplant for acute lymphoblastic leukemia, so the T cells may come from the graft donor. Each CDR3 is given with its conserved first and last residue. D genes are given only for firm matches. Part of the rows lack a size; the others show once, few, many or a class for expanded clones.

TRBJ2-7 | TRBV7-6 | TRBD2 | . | TGTGCCAGCAGCTTCCATAGCGGGATCACCTACGAGCAGTACTTC | CASSFHSGITYEQYF
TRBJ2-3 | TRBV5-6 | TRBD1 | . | TGTGCCAGCAGCCTGGGGACAGGGTGGCGCACAGATACGCAGTATTTT | CASSLGTGWRTDTQYF
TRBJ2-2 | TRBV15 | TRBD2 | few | TGTGCCACCAGCAGAGCCAGCGGGAGTGTGAACACCGGGGAGCTGTTTTTT | CATSRASGSVNTGELFF
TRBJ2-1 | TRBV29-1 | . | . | TGCAGCGTTCGCGGACAGCGCTACAATGAGCAGTTCTTC | CSVRGQRYNEQFF
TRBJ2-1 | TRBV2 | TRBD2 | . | TGTGCCAGCAGGAATTCCCTCCTTTGGGGTAGGACTAGCGGGAGGCGGGCCTACAATGAGCAGTTCTTC | CASRNSLLWGRTSGRRAYNEQFF
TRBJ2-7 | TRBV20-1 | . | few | TGCAGTGCTAGAGTCACAGGAGGCGAGCAGTACTTC | CSARVTGGEQYF
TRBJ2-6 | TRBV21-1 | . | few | TGTGCCAGCAGCAAAGGGGGCAGAAGACTGATCATGGGAGCCTTCTCTGGGGCCAACGTCCTGACTTTC | CASSKGGRRLIMGAFSGANVLTF
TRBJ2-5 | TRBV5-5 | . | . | TGTGCCAGCAGCTTGGTTATTGCGACGACAGGGAGGGCGACCCAGTACTTC | CASSLVIATTGRATQYF
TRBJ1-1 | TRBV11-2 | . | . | TGTGCCAGCAGCTATGGGGGGTACACTGAAGCTTTCTTT | CASSYGGYTEAFF
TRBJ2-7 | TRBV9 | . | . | TGTGCCAGCAGCGTAGCTTACAGGTCCTACGAGCAGTACTTC | CASSVAYRSYEQYF
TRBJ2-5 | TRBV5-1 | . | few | TGCGCCAGCGCCTCGGTTAGGGCCAAGAAGACCCAGTACTTC | CASASVRAKKTQYF
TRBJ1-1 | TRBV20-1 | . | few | TGCAGTGCTAGGTCCCAGACTAACACTGAAGCTTTCTTT | CSARSQTNTEAFF
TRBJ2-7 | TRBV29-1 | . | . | TGCAGCGTTCTAGGGTCAGGGGCCGAGCAGTACTTC | CSVLGSGAEQYF
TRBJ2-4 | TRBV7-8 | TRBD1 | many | TGTGCCAGCAGCTTCACAGGGGGAAGCGGCATTCAGTACTTC | CASSFTGGSGIQYF
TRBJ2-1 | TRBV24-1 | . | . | TGTGCCACCAGTGATTTTACGTTAGAGCAGTTCTTC | CATSDFTLEQFF
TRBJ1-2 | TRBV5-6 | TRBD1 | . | TGTGCCAGCACCCCGACAGGGGACTATGGCTACACCTTC | CASTPTGDYGYTF
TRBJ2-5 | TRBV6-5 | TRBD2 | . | TGTGCCAGCAGTCGCTTGGCGGGAGGGCCACAGACCCAGTACTTC | CASSRLAGGPQTQYF
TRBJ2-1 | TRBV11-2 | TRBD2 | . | TGTGCCAGCAGCTCGGGACTAGCGGAGAGGAGTGAGCAGTTCTTC | CASSSGLAERSEQFF
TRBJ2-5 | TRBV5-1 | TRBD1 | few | TGCGCCAGCCATCCTAGGACAGGCTTGGAGACCCAGTACTTC | CASHPRTGLETQYF
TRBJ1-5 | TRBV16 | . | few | TGTGCCAGCAGCCAATCCGGGGATCGGCAGCCCCAGCATTTT | CASSQSGDRQPQHF
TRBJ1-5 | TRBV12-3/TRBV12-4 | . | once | TGTGCCAGCAGCTTCCCCTCGGTAGGGCTCAGCAATCAGCCCCAGCATTTT | CASSFPSVGLSNQPQHF
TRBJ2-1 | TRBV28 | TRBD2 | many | TGTGCCAGCAGTTTTCCCCCCTCACTAGCGTTAATCTCCAATGAGCAGTTCTTC | CASSFPPSLALISNEQFF
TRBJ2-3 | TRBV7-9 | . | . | TGTGCCACCTTAACCGCTGCAGATACGCAGTATTTT | CATLTAADTQYF
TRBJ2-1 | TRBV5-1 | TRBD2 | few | TGCGCCAGCAGCTTGGATGTACTAGCGGGAGTAAGGTCCTACAATGAGCAGTTCTTC | CASSLDVLAGVRSYNEQFF
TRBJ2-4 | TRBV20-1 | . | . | TGCAGTGCCCCAGGGGCAGGGGTGGACATTCAGTACTTC | CSAPGAGVDIQYF
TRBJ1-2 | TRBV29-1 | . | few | TGCAGCGTTGAAGAGGAAAGGGTACGCTATGGCTACACCTTC | CSVEEERVRYGYTF
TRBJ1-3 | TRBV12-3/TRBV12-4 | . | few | TGTGCCAGCCTTAGCAGGGCCTCTGGAAACACCATATATTTT | CASLSRASGNTIYF
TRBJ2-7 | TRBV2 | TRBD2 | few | TGTGCCAGCATCGGGAGACTAGCGGCGCTAGAACAGTACTTC | CASIGRLAALEQYF
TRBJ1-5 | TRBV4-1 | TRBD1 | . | TGCGCCAGCAGTCTGGGTGCAGGGGGCGCGAATCAGCCCCAGCATTTT | CASSLGAGGANQPQHF
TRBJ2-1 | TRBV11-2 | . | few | TGTGCCAGCAGCCTCCATCTTGGTCTTTCGGATGAGCAGTTCTTC | CASSLHLGLSDEQFF
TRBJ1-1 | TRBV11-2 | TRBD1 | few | TGTGCCAGCAGCACGTACAGGGGGAGTAAGTCTGAAGCTTTCTTT | CASSTYRGSKSEAFF
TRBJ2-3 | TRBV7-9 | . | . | TGTGCCAGCAGCTCGGTCGACTCCTCAGGGGCAGATACGCAGTATTTT | CASSSVDSSGADTQYF
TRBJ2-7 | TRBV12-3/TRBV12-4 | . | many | TGTGCCAGCAGGAAGGGGACCTTCTACGAGCAGTACTTC | CASRKGTFYEQYF
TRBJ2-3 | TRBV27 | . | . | TGTGCCAGCACCAAGTTTCGCACAGATACGCAGTATTTT | CASTKFRTDTQYF
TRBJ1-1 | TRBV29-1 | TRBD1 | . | TGCAGCGTTTACCAGGGGGCCGCTTTCTTT | CSVYQGAAFF
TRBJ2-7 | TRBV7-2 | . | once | TGTGCCAGCAGCTCTCAAAAGGGGGTTTCCTACGTGCAGTACTTC | CASSSQKGVSYVQYF
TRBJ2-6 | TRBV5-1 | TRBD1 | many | TGTGCCAGCTCATCACAGGGGCCTGGGGCCAACGTCCTGACTTTC | CASSSQGPGANVLTF
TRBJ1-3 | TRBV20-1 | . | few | TGCAGTGCTAGTACGGGGGGGTCTGGAAACACCATATATTTT | CSASTGGSGNTIYF
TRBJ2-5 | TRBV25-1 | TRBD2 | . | TGTGCCAGCAGTGAATACTGGCTAGCGGGAGTCCAAGAGACCCAGTACTTC | CASSEYWLAGVQETQYF
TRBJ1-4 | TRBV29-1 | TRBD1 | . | TGCAGCGCGACAGGGGGTACTAATGAAAAACTGTTTTTT | CSATGGTNEKLFF
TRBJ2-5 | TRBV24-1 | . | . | TGTGCCACCAGCTCCCCCGCGCCGACAGGCGAGACCCAGTACTTC | CATSSPAPTGETQYF
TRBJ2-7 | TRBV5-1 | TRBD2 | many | TGTGCCAGCAGTTCGGGACTAGCGGGAGGCGAGCAGTACTTC | CASSSGLAGGEQYF
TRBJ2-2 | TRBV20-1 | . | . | TGCAGTGCTAGATATCGCCGTAACACCGGGGAGCTGTTTTTT | CSARYRRNTGELFF
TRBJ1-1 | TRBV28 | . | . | TGTGCCAGCCACCCGGTTGCAGGGGTTAACACTGAAGCTTTCTTT | CASHPVAGVNTEAFF
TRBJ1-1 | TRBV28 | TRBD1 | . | TGTGCCAGCAGTAACAGGGGGCGGCCTGAAGCTTTCTTT | CASSNRGRPEAFF
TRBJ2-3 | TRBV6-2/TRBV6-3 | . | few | TGTGCCAGCAGCCGACGCCGGGACTCATCGTTACTTTACCAAAGCACAGATACGCAGTATTTT | CASSRRRDSSLLYQSTDTQYF
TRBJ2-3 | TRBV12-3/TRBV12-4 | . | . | TGTGCCAGCAGTTTAGCGGATTACAGAGTTGTTTACACAGATACGCAGTATTTT | CASSLADYRVVYTDTQYF
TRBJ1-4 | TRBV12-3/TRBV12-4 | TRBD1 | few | TGTGCCAGCAGTTCCCAGGGGGTGGAGGAAAAACTGTTTTTT | CASSSQGVEEKLFF
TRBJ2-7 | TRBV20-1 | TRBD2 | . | TGCAGTGCCCGTCCGGGACTAGCGTACGAGCAGTACTTC | CSARPGLAYEQYF
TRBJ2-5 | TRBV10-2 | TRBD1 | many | TGCGCCAGCAGGGGGGACAGGGAATGGGAGACCCAGTACTTC | CASRGDREWETQYF
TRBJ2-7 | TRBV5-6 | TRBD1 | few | TGTGCCAGCTCCTCGAAGAGGACAGGAGGCTACGAGCAGTACTTC | CASSSKRTGGYEQYF